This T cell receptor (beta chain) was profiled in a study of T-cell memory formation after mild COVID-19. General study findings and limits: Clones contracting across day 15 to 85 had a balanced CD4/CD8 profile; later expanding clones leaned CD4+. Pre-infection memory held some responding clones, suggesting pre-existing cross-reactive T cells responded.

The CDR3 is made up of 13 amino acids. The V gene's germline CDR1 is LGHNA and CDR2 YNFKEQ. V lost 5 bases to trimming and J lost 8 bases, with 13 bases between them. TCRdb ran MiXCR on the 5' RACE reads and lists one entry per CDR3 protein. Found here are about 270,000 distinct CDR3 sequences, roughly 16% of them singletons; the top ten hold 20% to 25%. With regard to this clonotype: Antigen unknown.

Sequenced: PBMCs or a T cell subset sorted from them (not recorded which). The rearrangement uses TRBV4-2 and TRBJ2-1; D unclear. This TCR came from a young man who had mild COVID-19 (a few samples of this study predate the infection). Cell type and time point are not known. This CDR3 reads CASSFGRKDEQFF. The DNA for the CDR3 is TGTGCCAGCAGCTTTGGGCGGAAGGATGAGCAGTTCTTC.